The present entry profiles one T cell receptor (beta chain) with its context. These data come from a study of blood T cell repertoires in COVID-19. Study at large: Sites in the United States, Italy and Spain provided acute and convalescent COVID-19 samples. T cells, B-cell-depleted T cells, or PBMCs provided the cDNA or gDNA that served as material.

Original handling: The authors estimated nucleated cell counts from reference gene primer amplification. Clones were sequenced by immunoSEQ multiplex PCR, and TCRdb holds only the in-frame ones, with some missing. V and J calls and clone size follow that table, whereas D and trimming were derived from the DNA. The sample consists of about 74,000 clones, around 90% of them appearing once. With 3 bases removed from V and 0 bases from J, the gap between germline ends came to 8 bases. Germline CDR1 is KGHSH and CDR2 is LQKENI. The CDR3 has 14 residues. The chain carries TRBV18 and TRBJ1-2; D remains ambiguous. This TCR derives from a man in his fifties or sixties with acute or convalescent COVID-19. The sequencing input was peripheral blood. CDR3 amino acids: CASSPGRSNYGYTF. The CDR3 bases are TGTGCCAGCTCACCCGGTCGGTCTAACTATGGCTACACCTTC.